The clone carrying this T cell receptor beta chain occurred once. The CDR3 covers 15 residues. Trimming cost V 6 bases and J 1 base, with 13 bases left between them. Germline V gene sequence: CDR1 SNHLY, CDR2 FYNNEI. These data come from a study of OX40 agonist ivuxolimab in advanced cancers. Study as a whole: Participants could have had prior anti-PD-1, anti-PD-L1 or anti-CTLA-4 therapy, and around 40% had some.

Exclusion of a patient followed from autoimmune disease history or systemic immunosuppression. The method was immunoSEQ multiplex PCR; TCRdb's version includes in-frame clones alone and lacks a portion of them. The sample comprises under 20,000 clones, 80% to 90% of which are singletons, and approximately 25% rests with the top ten. This TCR was recovered from an adult with an advanced solid tumor such as melanoma, head and neck, liver or kidney cancer. The sequencing here drew on CD4+ or CD8+ T cells sorted from blood, taken in a trial of the OX40 agonist ivuxolimab. V usage is TRBV2 and J usage is TRBJ2-1, with a tentative D call TRBD2 (6 bases). This CDR3 is CASRPGLPSYNEQFF. The DNA for the CDR3 is TGTGCCAGCAGACCGGGACTCCCATCCTACAATGAGCAGTTCTTC.